The table lists the clone carrying this TCR beta chain with a few counts. What it recognizes is unknown. The sample originates from a study of early T cells in non-severe SARS-CoV-2 infection. Looking at the study overall: From unsorted whole blood, bulk RNA was sequenced, and the chains remained unpaired. Study-wide findings and caveats: Anti-spike CD8 responses were favored by VDJdb matching, which missed private and CD4 specificities.

Germline V CDR1 and CDR2: SGHVS, FQNEAQ. The CDR3 runs 13 residues. Trimming at V came to 8 bases and at J to 3 bases, leaving 4 bases not matched to a gene. Molecules of cDNA were individually given unique molecular identifiers that were attached to them. TCRdb re-called the 5' RACE reads with MiXCR, one entry per CDR3 protein. The data contain about 23,000 distinct CDR3 sequences, about 5.6% of them singletons. Sample: whole blood. This sequence originates from an adult who was a healthcare worker with PCR-confirmed SARS-CoV-2 infection or an uninfected control (not recorded which). The rearrangement joins TRBV7-8 to TRBJ1-5; 7 bases are shared with TRBD1. The CDR3 DNA sequence: TGTGCCAGCGCCGGGACAGACAATCAGCCCCAGCATTTT. Its protein product is CASAGTDNQPQHF.